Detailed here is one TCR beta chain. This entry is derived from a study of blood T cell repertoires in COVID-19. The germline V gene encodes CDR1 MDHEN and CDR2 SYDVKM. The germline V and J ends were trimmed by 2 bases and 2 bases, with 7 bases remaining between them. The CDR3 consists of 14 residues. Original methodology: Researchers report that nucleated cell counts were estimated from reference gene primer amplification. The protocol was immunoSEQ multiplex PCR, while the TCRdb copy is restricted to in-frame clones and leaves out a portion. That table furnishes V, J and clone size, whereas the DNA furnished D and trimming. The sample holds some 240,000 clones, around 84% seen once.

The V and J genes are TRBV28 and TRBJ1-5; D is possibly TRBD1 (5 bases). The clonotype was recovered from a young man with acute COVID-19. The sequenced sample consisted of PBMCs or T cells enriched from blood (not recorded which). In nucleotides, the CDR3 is TGTGCCAGCAGTTTAGGCAGGGGCAATCAGCCCCAGCATTTT. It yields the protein CASSLGRGNQPQHF.